This T cell receptor beta chain was sequenced in a study of shared clonotypes between healthy human individuals. Study summary: Three plates each covered CD4 naive and memory; CD8 naive two, CD8 memory one.

V lost 7 bases to trimming and J lost 4 bases; unmatched junction nucleotides: 10. CDR1 and CDR2 from the germline V gene are SNHLY and FYNNEI. CDR3 length: 15 residues. The repertoire was sequenced with immunoSEQ multiplex PCR; TCRdb's copy has only in-frame clones and lacks some. The table shows about 330,000 clones, with around nine tenths occurring only once. Healthy adults negative for HIV, lacking recent acute infections or vaccinations, served as donors. The rearrangement links TRBV2 to TRBJ1-2; 9 bases are shared with TRBD1. The source is a man between 18 and 35 years old in good health. The sequenced sample was memory CD8+ T cells sorted from blood. Subset given: CD45RO+ cells pooled with CCR7-negative TemRA cells. For the CDR3, the DNA is TGTGCCAGCATCAAGGGACAGGGTTTCGGCTATGGCTACACCTTC. Amino acid sequence: CASIKGQGFGYGYTF.